This T cell receptor beta chain was captured by sequencing in a study of T cells in Graves' hyperthyroidism and ophthalmopathy. The germline V gene encodes CDR1 SEHNR and CDR2 FQNEAQ (reference sequence). Trimming shortened V by 5 bases and J by 4 bases, and 12 bases separated the two germline ends. CDR3 length: 13 residues. This clonotype appeared many times. TCR beta CDR3 sequences were amplified from RNA transcripts. TCR CDR3 regions were first amplified by RT-PCR with HTBI primers. TCRdb fed the multiplex PCR reads into MiXCR, producing one record per CDR3 protein. The data contain about 410,000 distinct CDR3 sequences, about 14% of them seen just once; the ten biggest clones take up roughly a fifth.

The sequenced sample consisted of blood. The chain recombines TRBV7-9 with TRBJ2-7; D might be TRBD2 (5 bases). The sequence derives from a woman aged 25 to 45 with Graves' ophthalmopathy. The CDR3 loop is CASSPGLLYEQYF. Here the CDR3 DNA reads TGTGCCAGCAGCCCCGGACTTCTTTACGAGCAGTACTTC. The variable domain in full, completed from reference TRBV7-9 and TRBJ2-7, reads DTGVSQNPRHKITKRGQNVTFRCDPISEHNRLYWYRQTLGQGPEFLTYFQNEAQLEKSRLLSDRFSAERPKGSFSTLEIQRTEQGDSAMYLCASSPGLLYEQYFGPGTRLTVT.